This TCR beta chain was sequenced in a study of blood T cell repertoires in COVID-19. Study as a whole: Material from acute and convalescent COVID-19 was sourced from the United States, Italy and Spain. Sample material is recorded as cDNA or gDNA derived from T cells, B-cell-depleted T cells, or PBMCs.

Authors' methods: Using reference gene primer amplification, nucleated cell counts were estimated. Produced via immunoSEQ multiplex PCR; TCRdb's table is partial and in-frame only. V and J calls and clone size come straight from that table; D and trimming were deduced from the DNA. Of roughly 60,000 clones in the sample, approximately 80% were seen once. Sequencing input: peripheral blood. This receptor was obtained from a man in his fifties or sixties with acute or convalescent COVID-19.

The DNA of the CDR3 is TGTGCCAGCAGTTTGTACTCCGGGGACTTGGAGACCCAGTACTTC. Translating it yields CASSLYSGDLETQYF. The rearrangement uses TRBV27 and TRBJ2-5; a weak D match, TRBD2 (6 bases). This CDR3 region has 15 residues. Per germline, CDR1 MNHEY and CDR2 SMNVEV (reference sequence). Trimming cost V 3 bases and J 5 bases, with 16 bases left between them.